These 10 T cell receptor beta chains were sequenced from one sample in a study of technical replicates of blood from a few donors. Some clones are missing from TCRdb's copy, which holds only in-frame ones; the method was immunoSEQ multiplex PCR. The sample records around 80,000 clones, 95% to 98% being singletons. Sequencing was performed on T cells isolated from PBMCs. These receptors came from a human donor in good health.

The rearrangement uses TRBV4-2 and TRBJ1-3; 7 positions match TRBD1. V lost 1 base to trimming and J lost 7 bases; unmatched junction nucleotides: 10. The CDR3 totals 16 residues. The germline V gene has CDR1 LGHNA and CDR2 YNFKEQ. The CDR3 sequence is CASSQVTQGIFNTIYF. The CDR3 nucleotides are TGTGCCAGCAGCCAAGTTACACAGGGGATATTTAACACCATATATTTT.

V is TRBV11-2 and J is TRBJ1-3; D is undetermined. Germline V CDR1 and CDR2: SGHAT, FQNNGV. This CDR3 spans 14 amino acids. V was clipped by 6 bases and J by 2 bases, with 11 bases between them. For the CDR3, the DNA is TGTGCCAGCAGGAGGGCGGGAACTGGAAACACCATATATTTT. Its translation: CASRRAGTGNTIYF.

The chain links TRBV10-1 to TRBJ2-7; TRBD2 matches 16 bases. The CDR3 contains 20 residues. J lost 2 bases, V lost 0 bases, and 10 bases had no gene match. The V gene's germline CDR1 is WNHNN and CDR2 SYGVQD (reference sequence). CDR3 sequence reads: CASSESIGTSGRGIPYEQYF. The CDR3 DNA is TGCGCCAGCAGTGAGTCGATTGGGACTAGCGGGAGGGGAATCCCCTACGAGCAGTACTTC.

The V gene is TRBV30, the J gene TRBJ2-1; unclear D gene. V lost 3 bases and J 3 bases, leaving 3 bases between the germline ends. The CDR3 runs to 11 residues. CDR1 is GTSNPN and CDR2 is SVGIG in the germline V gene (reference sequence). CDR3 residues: CAWSFYNEQFF. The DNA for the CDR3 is TGTGCCTGGAGCTTCTACAATGAGCAGTTCTTC.

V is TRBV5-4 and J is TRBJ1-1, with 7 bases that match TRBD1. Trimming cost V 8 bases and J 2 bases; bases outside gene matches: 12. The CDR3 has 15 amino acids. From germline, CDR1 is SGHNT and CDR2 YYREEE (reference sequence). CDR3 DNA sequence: TGTGCCAGTCGGGGGTTACAGGGGATCAACACTGAAGCTTTCTTT. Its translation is CASRGLQGINTEAFF.

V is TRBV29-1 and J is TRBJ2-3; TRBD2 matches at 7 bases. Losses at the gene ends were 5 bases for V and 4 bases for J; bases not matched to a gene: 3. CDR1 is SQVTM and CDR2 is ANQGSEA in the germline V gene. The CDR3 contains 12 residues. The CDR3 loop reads CSVRAGADTQYF. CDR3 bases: TGCAGCGTTAGGGCGGGAGCAGATACGCAGTATTTT.

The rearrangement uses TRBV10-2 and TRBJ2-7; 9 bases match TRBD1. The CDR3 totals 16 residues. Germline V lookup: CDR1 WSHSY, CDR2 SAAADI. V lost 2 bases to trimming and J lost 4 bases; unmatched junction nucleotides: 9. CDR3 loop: CASSEISGTGLYEQYF. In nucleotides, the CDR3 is TGCGCCAGCAGTGAGATATCCGGGACAGGGCTTTACGAGCAGTACTTC.

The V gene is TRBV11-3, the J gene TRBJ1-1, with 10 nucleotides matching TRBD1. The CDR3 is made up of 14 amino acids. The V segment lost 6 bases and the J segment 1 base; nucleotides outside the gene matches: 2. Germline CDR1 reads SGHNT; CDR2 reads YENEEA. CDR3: CASRGQGTNTEAFF. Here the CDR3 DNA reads TGTGCCAGCAGGGGACAGGGGACGAACACTGAAGCTTTCTTT.

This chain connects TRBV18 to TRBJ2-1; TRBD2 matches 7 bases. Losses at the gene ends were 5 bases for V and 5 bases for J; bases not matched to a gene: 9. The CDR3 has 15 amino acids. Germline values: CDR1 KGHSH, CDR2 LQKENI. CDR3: CASSDRDYSDNEQFF. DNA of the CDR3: TGTGCCAGCTCAGACCGGGACTACTCTGACAATGAGCAGTTCTTC.

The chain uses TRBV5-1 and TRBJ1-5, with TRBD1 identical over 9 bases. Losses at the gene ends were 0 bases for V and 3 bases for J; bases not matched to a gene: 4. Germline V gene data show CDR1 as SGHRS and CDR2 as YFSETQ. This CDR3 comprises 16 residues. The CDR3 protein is CASSLGGQGINQPQHF. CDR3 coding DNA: TGCGCCAGCAGCTTGGGGGGACAGGGCATCAATCAGCCCCAGCATTTT. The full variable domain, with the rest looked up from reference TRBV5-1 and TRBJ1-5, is KAGVTQTPRYLIKTRGQQVTLSCSPISGHRSVSWYQQTPGQGLQFLFEYFSETQRNKGNFPGRFSGRQFSNSRSEMNVSTLELGDSALYLCASSLGGQGINQPQHFGDGTRLSIL.